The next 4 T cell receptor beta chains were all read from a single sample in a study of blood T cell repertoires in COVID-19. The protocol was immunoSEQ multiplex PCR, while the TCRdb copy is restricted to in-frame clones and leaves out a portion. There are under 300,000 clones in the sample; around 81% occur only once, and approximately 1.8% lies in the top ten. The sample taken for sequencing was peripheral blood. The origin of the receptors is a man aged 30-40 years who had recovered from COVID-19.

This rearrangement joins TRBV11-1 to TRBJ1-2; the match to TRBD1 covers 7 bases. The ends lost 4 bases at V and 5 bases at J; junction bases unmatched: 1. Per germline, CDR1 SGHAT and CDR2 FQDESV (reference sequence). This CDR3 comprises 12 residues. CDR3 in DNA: TGTGCCAGCAGCTCGACAGGGTATGGCTACACCTTC. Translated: CASSSTGYGYTF. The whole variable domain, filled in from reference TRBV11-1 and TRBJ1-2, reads EAEVAQSPRYKITEKSQAVAFWCDPISGHATLYWYRQILGQGPELLVQFQDESVVDDSQLPKDRFSAERLKGVDSTLKIQPAELGDSAMYLCASSSTGYGYTFGSGTRLTVV.

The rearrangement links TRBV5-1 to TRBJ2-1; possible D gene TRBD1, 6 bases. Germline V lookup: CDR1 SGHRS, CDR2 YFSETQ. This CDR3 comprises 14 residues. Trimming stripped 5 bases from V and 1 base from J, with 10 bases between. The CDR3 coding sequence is TGCGCCAGCAGTCTCGGACAGTCCTACAATGAGCAGTTCTTC. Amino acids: CASSLGQSYNEQFF.

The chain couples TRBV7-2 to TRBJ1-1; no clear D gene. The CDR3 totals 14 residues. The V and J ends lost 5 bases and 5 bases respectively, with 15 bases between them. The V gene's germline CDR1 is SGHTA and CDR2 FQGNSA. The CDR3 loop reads CASSQGDLRTEAFF. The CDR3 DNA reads TGTGCCAGCAGCCAAGGTGATTTGAGGACTGAAGCTTTCTTT.

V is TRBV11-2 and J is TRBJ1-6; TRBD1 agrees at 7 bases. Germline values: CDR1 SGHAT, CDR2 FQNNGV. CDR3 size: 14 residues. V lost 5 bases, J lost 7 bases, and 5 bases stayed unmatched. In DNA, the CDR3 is TGTGCCAGCAGCACCCGACAGGGAAATTCACCCCTCCACTTT. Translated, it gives CASSTRQGNSPLHF.